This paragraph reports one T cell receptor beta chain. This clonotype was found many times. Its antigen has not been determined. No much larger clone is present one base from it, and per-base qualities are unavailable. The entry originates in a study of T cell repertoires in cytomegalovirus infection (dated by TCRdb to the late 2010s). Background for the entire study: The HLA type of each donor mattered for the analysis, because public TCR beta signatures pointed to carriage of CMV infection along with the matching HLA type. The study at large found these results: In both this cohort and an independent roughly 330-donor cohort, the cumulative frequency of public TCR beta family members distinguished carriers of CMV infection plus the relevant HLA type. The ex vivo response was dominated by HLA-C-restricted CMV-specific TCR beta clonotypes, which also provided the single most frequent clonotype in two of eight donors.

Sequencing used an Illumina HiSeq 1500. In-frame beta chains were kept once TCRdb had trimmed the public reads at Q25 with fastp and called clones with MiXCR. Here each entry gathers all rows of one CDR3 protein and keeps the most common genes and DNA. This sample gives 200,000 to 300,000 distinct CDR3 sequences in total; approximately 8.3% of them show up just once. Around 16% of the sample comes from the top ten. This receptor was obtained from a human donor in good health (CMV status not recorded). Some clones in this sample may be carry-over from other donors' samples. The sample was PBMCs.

The CDR3 sequence is CASSADSGNQPQHF. The nucleotides read TGTGCCAGCAGCGCAGACAGCGGCAATCAGCCCCAGCATTTT. The chain uses TRBV7-2 and TRBJ1-5, with TRBD1 tentatively as D gene (5 bases match). From cysteine to phenylalanine, the CDR3 is 14 amino acids long. The read is trimmed to its CDR3 DNA, 42 bases read in frame from base 1. V and J are truncated by 5 bases and 2 bases respectively, leaving an intervening sequence of 10 bases. CDR1 and CDR2 are read off the germline V gene as SGHTA and FQGNSA. Full variable domain (CDR3 extended with the reference TRBV7-2 and TRBJ1-5 proteins): GAGVSQSPSNKVTEKGKDVELRCDPISGHTALYWYRQSLGQGLEFLIYFQGNSAPDKSGLPSDRFSAERTGGSVSTLTIQRTQQEDSAVYLCASSADSGNQPQHFGDGTRLSIL.